A selection of T cell receptor beta chains follows, all from one sample in a study of cytomegalovirus exposure and HLA in healthy donors. Sequencing was performed with immunoSEQ multiplex PCR; in TCRdb, only in-frame clones are kept and a portion is missing. The sample has some 87,000 clones; around 79% are singletons. Sequencing was performed on PBMCs. These receptors were taken from a man aged 18 to 30 in good health and CMV-seropositive. Both conserved end residues are part of each CDR3. The order of the fields is J gene, V gene, D gene, clone size, CDR3 DNA, CDR3 protein. The D gene is left open where the match is weak. Clone size is shown for a subset of rows, as once, few, many or a class of expanded clone.

j_gene: TRBJ1-6
v_gene: TRBV7-8
d_gene: TRBD1
abundance: NA
CDR3nt: TGTGCCAGCAGCTGGGACAGGGTGGGCAATTCACCCCTCCACTTT
CDR3aa: CASSWDRVGNSPLHF

j_gene: TRBJ1-2
v_gene: TRBV5-1
d_gene: NA
abundance: NA
CDR3nt: TGCGCCAGCAGCCCTACGGAGGGCCTAGGGGGCTACACCTTC
CDR3aa: CASSPTEGLGGYTF

j_gene: TRBJ1-2
v_gene: TRBV29-1
d_gene: NA
abundance: NA
CDR3nt: TGCAGCGTTGGCGGAGAACTCTATGGCTACACCTTC
CDR3aa: CSVGGELYGYTF

j_gene: TRBJ2-7
v_gene: TRBV4-1
d_gene: TRBD1
abundance: NA
CDR3nt: TGCGCCAGCAGCTCCGGGACAGCTTCCTACGAGCAGTACTTC
CDR3aa: CASSSGTASYEQYF

j_gene: TRBJ2-1
v_gene: TRBV29-1
d_gene: TRBD2
abundance: few
CDR3nt: TGCAGCGCATCGGGACTAGCGATTTACAATGAGCAGTTCTTC
CDR3aa: CSASGLAIYNEQFF

j_gene: TRBJ2-2
v_gene: TRBV29-1
d_gene: NA
abundance: NA
CDR3nt: TGCAGCGTTGGTACTAGTGGCGCCGGGGAGCTGTTTTTT
CDR3aa: CSVGTSGAGELFF

j_gene: TRBJ2-7
v_gene: TRBV18
d_gene: NA
abundance: NA
CDR3nt: TGTGCCAGCTCATCGAGGGGGGGCTACGAGCAGTACTTC
CDR3aa: CASSSRGGYEQYF

j_gene: TRBJ2-1
v_gene: TRBV10-2
d_gene: NA
abundance: NA
CDR3nt: TGCGCCAGCAGTGTACAGCGGAGCTCCTACAATGAGCAGTTCTTC
CDR3aa: CASSVQRSSYNEQFF

j_gene: TRBJ2-1
v_gene: TRBV29-1
d_gene: NA
abundance: NA
CDR3nt: TGCAGCGTTATGCCACTCCTCGGGGATGAGCAGTTCTTC
CDR3aa: CSVMPLLGDEQFF

j_gene: TRBJ2-5
v_gene: TRBV6-6
d_gene: NA
abundance: NA
CDR3nt: TGTGCCAGCACCTCCCACGACAGAGAAGAGACCCAGTACTTC
CDR3aa: CASTSHDREETQYF

j_gene: TRBJ2-7
v_gene: TRBV5-1
d_gene: TRBD2
abundance: NA
CDR3nt: TGCGCCAGCAGCCGGACTAGCGGAACCTACGAGCAGTACTTC
CDR3aa: CASSRTSGTYEQYF

j_gene: TRBJ1-3
v_gene: TRBV29-1
d_gene: NA
abundance: NA
CDR3nt: TGCAGCGTTGAGACCATTACAGCCTCTGGAAACACCATATATTTT
CDR3aa: CSVETITASGNTIYF

j_gene: TRBJ2-2
v_gene: TRBV12-5
d_gene: NA
abundance: NA
CDR3nt: TGTGCTAGTGGTTTGGTACGGCGGGGGAACACCGGGGAGCTGTTTTTT
CDR3aa: CASGLVRRGNTGELFF

j_gene: TRBJ2-1
v_gene: TRBV5-4
d_gene: TRBD2
abundance: NA
CDR3nt: TGTGCCAGCAGCGCACTAGCGGGGCCAGGGGGAGGCAATGAGCAGTTCTTC
CDR3aa: CASSALAGPGGGNEQFF

j_gene: TRBJ2-2
v_gene: TRBV5-4
d_gene: NA
abundance: NA
CDR3nt: TGTGCCAGCAGCCGACAGGCTATGAACACCGGGGAGCTGTTTTTT
CDR3aa: CASSRQAMNTGELFF

j_gene: TRBJ1-1
v_gene: TRBV28
d_gene: NA
abundance: NA
CDR3nt: TGTGCCAGCAGTTTACGGGCCCCGATAGGACTCGTTGGTCACACTGAAGCTTTCTTT
CDR3aa: CASSLRAPIGLVGHTEAFF

j_gene: TRBJ1-1
v_gene: TRBV6-1
d_gene: NA
abundance: NA
CDR3nt: TGTGCCAGCAGCGATAGGACAAGGAACACTGAAGCTTTCTTT
CDR3aa: CASSDRTRNTEAFF

j_gene: TRBJ2-3
v_gene: TRBV4-1
d_gene: TRBD2
abundance: NA
CDR3nt: TGCGCCAGCAGCCAAGGAGCTAGCGGGAGGGCAGATACGCAGTATTTT
CDR3aa: CASSQGASGRADTQYF

j_gene: TRBJ1-1
v_gene: TRBV6-4
d_gene: NA
abundance: NA
CDR3nt: TGTGCCAGCAGCAGGCTCAGCGGCACTGAAGCTTTCTTT
CDR3aa: CASSRLSGTEAFF

j_gene: TRBJ2-7
v_gene: TRBV6-5
d_gene: NA
abundance: NA
CDR3nt: TGTGCCAGCAGTTCCCGACAGAGCTCCTACGAGCAGTACTTC
CDR3aa: CASSSRQSSYEQYF

j_gene: TRBJ1-2
v_gene: TRBV7-9
d_gene: NA
abundance: NA
CDR3nt: TGTGCCAGCAGCCAGCGGGGGGGGGATATCTATGGCTACACCTTC
CDR3aa: CASSQRGGDIYGYTF

j_gene: TRBJ2-1
v_gene: TRBV10-3
d_gene: TRBD2
abundance: NA
CDR3nt: TGTGCCATCAGTGAGTCGGGGGGGGATGTTGAGCAGTTCTTC
CDR3aa: CAISESGGDVEQFF

j_gene: TRBJ2-2
v_gene: TRBV5-1
d_gene: TRBD2
abundance: NA
CDR3nt: TGCGCCAGCAGCGCTTTCGGGACTAAAAGGAACGGGGAGCTGTTTTTT
CDR3aa: CASSAFGTKRNGELFF

j_gene: TRBJ2-2
v_gene: TRBV9
d_gene: TRBD1
abundance: NA
CDR3nt: TGTGCCAGCAGCGTAGTAGGGGGCAACACCGGGGAGCTGTTTTTT
CDR3aa: CASSVVGGNTGELFF

j_gene: TRBJ2-7
v_gene: TRBV5-6
d_gene: NA
abundance: NA
CDR3nt: TGTGCCAGCAGCTTGGCGGGCTCGGCGGGGCAGTACTTC
CDR3aa: CASSLAGSAGQYF

j_gene: TRBJ2-1
v_gene: TRBV7-3
d_gene: TRBD2
abundance: few
CDR3nt: TGTGCCAGCAGCTTGGGGGGAGGGCCTCAGGATGAGCAGTTCTTC
CDR3aa: CASSLGGGPQDEQFF

j_gene: TRBJ2-4
v_gene: TRBV7-9
d_gene: TRBD1
abundance: NA
CDR3nt: TGTGCCAGCAGCCGCCTTACGGGACAGGGGGTAAACATTCAGTACTTC
CDR3aa: CASSRLTGQGVNIQYF

j_gene: TRBJ1-2
v_gene: TRBV7-9
d_gene: TRBD1
abundance: NA
CDR3nt: TGTGCCAGCAGCTTGCTTCAGGGGGCATGGGGCTACACCTTC
CDR3aa: CASSLLQGAWGYTF

j_gene: TRBJ1-1
v_gene: TRBV4-1
d_gene: TRBD1
abundance: NA
CDR3nt: TGCGCCAGCAGCCAGGACCGGACAGGGATGACTGAAGCTTTCTTT
CDR3aa: CASSQDRTGMTEAFF

j_gene: TRBJ1-2
v_gene: TRBV9
d_gene: NA
abundance: NA
CDR3nt: TGTGCCAGCACAAACTCCTATGGCTACACCTTC
CDR3aa: CASTNSYGYTF

j_gene: TRBJ1-2
v_gene: TRBV28
d_gene: TRBD1
abundance: NA
CDR3nt: TGTGCCAGCAGTTCGATTGACAGGGTTCATGGCTACACCTTC
CDR3aa: CASSSIDRVHGYTF

j_gene: TRBJ2-4
v_gene: TRBV4-1
d_gene: TRBD1
abundance: NA
CDR3nt: TGCGCCAGCAGCCAAGATCCGACAGGGGGCGCCAAAAACATTCAGTACTTC
CDR3aa: CASSQDPTGGAKNIQYF

j_gene: TRBJ2-4
v_gene: TRBV28
d_gene: NA
abundance: NA
CDR3nt: TGTGCCACAGGGGATCAGGACATTCAGTACTTC
CDR3aa: CATGDQDIQYF

j_gene: TRBJ1-5
v_gene: TRBV20-1
d_gene: NA
abundance: NA
CDR3nt: TGCAGTGCCAGCGTCAATCAGCCCCAGCATTTT
CDR3aa: CSASVNQPQHF

j_gene: TRBJ2-7
v_gene: TRBV5-4
d_gene: NA
abundance: NA
CDR3nt: TGTGCCAGCAGCCCCGTGGGGCGGGAAACCTACGAGCAGTACTTC
CDR3aa: CASSPVGRETYEQYF

j_gene: TRBJ2-1
v_gene: TRBV9
d_gene: NA
abundance: once
CDR3nt: TGTGCCAGCAGCGAGGAGGGCCTATCCTACAATGAGCAGTTCTTC
CDR3aa: CASSEEGLSYNEQFF

j_gene: TRBJ2-1
v_gene: TRBV28
d_gene: TRBD1
abundance: few
CDR3nt: TGTGCCAGCAGTTTAGTTGCTGCCGGGACAGGGGACACCTACAATGAGCAGTTCTTC
CDR3aa: CASSLVAAGTGDTYNEQFF